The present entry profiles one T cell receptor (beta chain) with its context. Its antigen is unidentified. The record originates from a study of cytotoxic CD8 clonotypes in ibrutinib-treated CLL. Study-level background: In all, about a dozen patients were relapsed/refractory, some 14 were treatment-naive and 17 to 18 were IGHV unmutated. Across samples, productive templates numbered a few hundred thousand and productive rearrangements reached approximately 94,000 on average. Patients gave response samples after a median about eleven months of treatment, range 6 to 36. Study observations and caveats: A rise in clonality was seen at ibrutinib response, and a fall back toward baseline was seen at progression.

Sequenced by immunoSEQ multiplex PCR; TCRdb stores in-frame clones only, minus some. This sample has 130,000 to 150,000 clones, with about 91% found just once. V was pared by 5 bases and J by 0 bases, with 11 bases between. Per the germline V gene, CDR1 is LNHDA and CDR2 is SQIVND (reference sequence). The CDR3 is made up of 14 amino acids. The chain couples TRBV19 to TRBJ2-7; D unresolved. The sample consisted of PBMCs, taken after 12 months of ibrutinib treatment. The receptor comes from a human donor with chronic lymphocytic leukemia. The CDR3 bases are TGTGCCAGTAGTCCCAGCCCCGACTCCTACGAGCAGTACTTC. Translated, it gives CASSPSPDSYEQYF. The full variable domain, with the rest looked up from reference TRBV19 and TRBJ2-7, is DGGITQSPKYLFRKEGQNVTLSCEQNLNHDAMYWYRQDPGQGLRLIYYSQIVNDFQKGDIAEGYSVSREKKESFPLTVTSAQKNPTAFYLCASSPSPDSYEQYFGPGTRLTVT.